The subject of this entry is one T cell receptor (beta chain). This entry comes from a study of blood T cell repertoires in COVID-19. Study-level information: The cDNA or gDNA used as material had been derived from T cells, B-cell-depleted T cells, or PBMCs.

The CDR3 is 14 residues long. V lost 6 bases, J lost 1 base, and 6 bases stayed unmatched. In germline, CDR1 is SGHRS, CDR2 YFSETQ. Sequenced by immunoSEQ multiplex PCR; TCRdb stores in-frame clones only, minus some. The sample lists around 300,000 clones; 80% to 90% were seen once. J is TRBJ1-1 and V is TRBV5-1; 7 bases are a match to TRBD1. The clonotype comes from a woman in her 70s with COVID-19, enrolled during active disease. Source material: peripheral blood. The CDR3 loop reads CASTTTGKNTEAFF. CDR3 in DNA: TGCGCCAGCACCACGACAGGGAAGAACACTGAAGCTTTCTTT.